The rows below give T cell receptor beta chains drawn from one sample of a study of beta chain features in type 1 diabetes. Sequencing used immunoSEQ multiplex PCR; TCRdb keeps in-frame clones, though not all of them. The data contain hundreds of thousands of clones, 11% to 15% of them singletons. The sample was naive CD4+ T cells from blood. The receptors were sampled from a man younger than 30 with type 1 diabetes. Both conserved end residues are part of each CDR3. Fields, in order: V gene, J gene, clone size, D gene, CDR3 DNA, CDR3 protein. A D gene is named only where the DNA matches it firmly. Clone size is shown for a subset of rows, as once, few, many or a class of expanded clone.

TRBV19	TRBJ2-6	few	NA	TGTGCCAGTAGTACGACAGTCTCTGGGGCCAACGTCCTGACTTTC	CASSTTVSGANVLTF
TRBV5-5	TRBJ2-7	few	NA	TGTGCCAGCAGCCGGAGACAGTCCTACGAGCAGTACTTC	CASSRRQSYEQYF
TRBV5-4	TRBJ1-2	few	NA	TGTGCCAGCAGCTTGAGGGACGCCTATGGCTACACCTTC	CASSLRDAYGYTF
TRBV2	TRBJ1-2	few	NA	TGTGCCAGCAGCCCCCGGGGGCAGGGCTATGGCTACACCTTC	CASSPRGQGYGYTF
TRBV6-1	TRBJ2-6	few	NA	TGTGCCAGCAGTGAAACGAGTCGTCGGGATGGGGCCAACGTCCTGACTTTC	CASSETSRRDGANVLTF
TRBV10-3	TRBJ1-2	few	NA	TGTGCCATCAGTGAAAAGACCTCCCGGGGCGGCTACACCTTC	CAISEKTSRGGYTF
TRBV29-1	TRBJ2-3	NA	NA	TGCAGCGTTCCTAGGGGCGGTGGGTGGCTGACAGATACGCAGTATTTT	CSVPRGGGWLTDTQYF
TRBV15	TRBJ2-7	few	NA	TGTGCCACCAGCAGAGTGTTGGGCAGTTACTACGAGCAGTACTTC	CATSRVLGSYYEQYF
TRBV18	TRBJ2-1	NA	TRBD2	TGTGCCAGCTCCCGTCAACAAAGCCCAAGGCTAGCGGGCTATGAGCAGTTCTTC	CASSRQQSPRLAGYEQFF
TRBV9	TRBJ2-7	few	NA	TGTGCCAGCAGCGTTTCAGGGTACGAGCAGTACTTC	CASSVSGYEQYF
TRBV6-5	TRBJ2-3	NA	NA	TGTGCCAGCAGCGGACAGTCCACAGATACGCAGTATTTT	CASSGQSTDTQYF
TRBV6-5	TRBJ1-2	NA	NA	TGTGCCAGCAGCCCAGGTGGCGGCCTGGGCTATGGCTACACCTTC	CASSPGGGLGYGYTF
TRBV5-1	TRBJ2-3	NA	NA	TGCGCCAGCAGCATCTTGTACGGGAGCACAGATACGCAGTATTTT	CASSILYGSTDTQYF
TRBV30	TRBJ1-3	NA	NA	TGTGCCTGGACCCTTGGGAGGGTTCCGGGAAACACCATATATTTT	CAWTLGRVPGNTIYF
TRBV30	TRBJ2-3	NA	NA	TGTGCCTGGAGTGTAGGAATAATGATTGGGGATACGCAGTATTTT	CAWSVGIMIGDTQYF
TRBV6-6	TRBJ1-6	NA	TRBD1	TGTGCCAGCAGTTCCCGACAGGGGACCTATAATTCACCCCTCCACTTT	CASSSRQGTYNSPLHF
TRBV4-3	TRBJ2-7	NA	TRBD1	TGCGCCAGCAGCCGGAATGGACAGGACTACGAGCAGTACTTC	CASSRNGQDYEQYF
TRBV6-6	TRBJ2-3	NA	TRBD1	TGTGCCAGCAGTGCAGGGGGCAGCACAGATACGCAGTATTTT	CASSAGGSTDTQYF
TRBV19	TRBJ2-1	few	NA	TGTGCCAGTAGAGGTATGACAGCGCAAGTTGTTGAGCAGTTCTTC	CASRGMTAQVVEQFF
TRBV9	TRBJ2-7	NA	NA	TGTGCCAGCAGCGTCGGATTTGGCAGGGCCTACGAGCAGTACTTC	CASSVGFGRAYEQYF
TRBV28	TRBJ2-7	NA	TRBD1	TGTGCCAGCAGTTTATGGGGACAGGGGGCCTACGAGCAGTACTTC	CASSLWGQGAYEQYF
TRBV5-1	TRBJ1-1	few	NA	TGCGCCAGCAGCTCGCTACAGGGTTCCACTGAAGCTTTCTTT	CASSSLQGSTEAFF
TRBV9	TRBJ2-2	few	TRBD1	TGTGCCAGCAGCGTTAAGGGACAGGGTCTATCCGGGGAGCTGTTTTTT	CASSVKGQGLSGELFF
TRBV4-1	TRBJ2-1	NA	TRBD2	TGCGCCAGCAGCGCACCTAGCGGGGTATATGAGCAGTTCTTC	CASSAPSGVYEQFF
TRBV18	TRBJ1-1	NA	NA	TGTGCCAGCTCACCGTTGGGGGTCAACACTGAAGCTTTCTTT	CASSPLGVNTEAFF
TRBV7-2	TRBJ2-1	NA	NA	TGTGCCAGCAGCCTTTCAGCCTACAATGAGCAGTTCTTC	CASSLSAYNEQFF
TRBV6-5	TRBJ1-2	few	NA	TGTGCCAGCAGCCACAGTCAAGGGAATGGCTACACCTTC	CASSHSQGNGYTF
TRBV29-1	TRBJ2-7	NA	NA	TGCAGCGTCCAGGGCCGGTGGGACTACGAGCAGTACTTC	CSVQGRWDYEQYF
TRBV4-3	TRBJ1-6	NA	TRBD1	TGCGCCAGCAGCCCCATGGACAGGGATAATTCACCCCTCCACTTT	CASSPMDRDNSPLHF
TRBV19	TRBJ1-2	few	NA	TGTGCCAGTAACCTCAGGGAGCCCGACTATGGCTACACCTTC	CASNLREPDYGYTF
TRBV18	TRBJ2-3	few	TRBD2	TGTGCCAGCTCACCTAGCGGGAGTGCAGATACGCAGTATTTT	CASSPSGSADTQYF
TRBV5-1	TRBJ2-5	NA	NA	TGCGCCAGCAGCTTGGTGTCCGGACAAGAGACCCAGTACTTC	CASSLVSGQETQYF
TRBV29-1	TRBJ1-1	few	TRBD1	TGCAGCGTTGGGGCTAACCCGGACAGGGGGCGAACTGAAGCTTTCTTT	CSVGANPDRGRTEAFF
TRBV30	TRBJ2-2	NA	TRBD2	TGTGCCTGCTGGGGCTCGGCGGGAGGGGCCGGGGAGCTGTTTTTT	CACWGSAGGAGELFF
TRBV2	TRBJ1-2	NA	TRBD1	TGTGCCAGACAGGGGGCGGCTGGCTACACCTTC	CARQGAAGYTF
TRBV5-1	TRBJ1-2	NA	NA	TGCGCCAGCAGCCCGCAGGGAACGGGCTACACCTTC	CASSPQGTGYTF
TRBV30	TRBJ1-1	few	NA	TGTGCCTGGAGCGGGGAAGCGTACACTGAAGCTTTCTTT	CAWSGEAYTEAFF
TRBV11-2	TRBJ2-1	NA	NA	TGTGCCAGCAGCCTTGGTAGAGTCAATGAGCAGTTCTTC	CASSLGRVNEQFF
TRBV27	TRBJ2-6	once	NA	TGTGCCAGCAGTTTCACAGGATTGGTCACTGGGGCCAACGTCCTGACTTTC	CASSFTGLVTGANVLTF
TRBV27	TRBJ2-5	NA	TRBD1	TGTGCCAGCAGAATGGACAGGGAAGAGACCCAGTACTTC	CASRMDREETQYF
TRBV5-6	TRBJ2-7	NA	NA	TGTGCCAGCAGCTATTACGAGGAGCAGTACTTC	CASSYYEEQYF